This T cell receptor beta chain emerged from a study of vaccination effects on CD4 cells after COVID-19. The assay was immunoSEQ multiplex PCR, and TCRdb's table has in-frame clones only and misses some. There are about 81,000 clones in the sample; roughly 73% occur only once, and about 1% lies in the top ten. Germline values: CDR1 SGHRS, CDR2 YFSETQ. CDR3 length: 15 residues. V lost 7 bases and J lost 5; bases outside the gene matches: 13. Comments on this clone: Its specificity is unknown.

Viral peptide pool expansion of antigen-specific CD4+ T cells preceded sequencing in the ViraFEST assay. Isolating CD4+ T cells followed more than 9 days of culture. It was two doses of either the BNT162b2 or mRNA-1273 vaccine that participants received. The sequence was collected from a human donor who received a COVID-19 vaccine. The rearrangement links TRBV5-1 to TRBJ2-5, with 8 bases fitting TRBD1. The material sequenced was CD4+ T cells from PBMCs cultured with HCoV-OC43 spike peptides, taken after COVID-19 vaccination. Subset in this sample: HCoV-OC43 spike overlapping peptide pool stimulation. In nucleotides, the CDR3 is TGCGCCAGCTCCATAACCGGACAGGGCTCGGAGACCCAGTACTTC. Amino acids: CASSITGQGSETQYF.